This TCR beta chain was obtained from a study of OX40 agonist ivuxolimab in advanced cancers. For the study at large: Those treated in dose escalation had hepatocellular carcinoma, melanoma, renal cell cancer or head and neck cancer.

A word on this clone: Its antigen is currently unknown.

Study-level findings and limits: Expanded clones were, on average, more numerous among CD8+ T cells than CD4+.

Germline loops: CDR1 SGHRS, CDR2 YFSETQ. After removal of 5 bases from V and 1 base from J, the junction contained 12 bases not matched to a gene. The CDR3 is 17 residues long. Some clones are missing from TCRdb's copy, which holds only in-frame ones; the method was immunoSEQ multiplex PCR. The table lists approximately 66,000 clones, approximately 81% of them singletons. The sequences come from CD4+ or CD8+ T cells sorted from blood, collected in a trial of the OX40 agonist ivuxolimab. This chain uses TRBV5-1 with TRBJ1-1; 9 positions match TRBD1. The TCR sequence derives from an adult with an advanced solid tumor such as melanoma, head and neck, liver or kidney cancer. The CDR3 bases are TGCGCCAGCAGGAGGGGGTACAGGGGGCCCGGGAACACTGAAGCTTTCTTT. It specifies CASRRGYRGPGNTEAFF.